A selection of T cell receptor beta chains follows, all from one sample in a study of blood T cell repertoires in COVID-19. Profiling relied on immunoSEQ multiplex PCR, and the TCRdb table lists in-frame clones only, not all of them. The repertoire holds about 480,000 clones, with around nine tenths as singletons. Sample: PBMCs or T cells enriched from blood (not recorded which). These receptors originate from an older woman who had recovered from COVID-19. Each CDR3 is given with its conserved first and last residue. Each record gives: clone size, D gene, J gene, V gene, CDR3 protein, CDR3 DNA. A D gene is named only where the DNA matches it firmly. Some rows have no size entry. The others give once, few or many, or a class for an expanded clone.

abundance: -; d_gene: TRBD1; j_gene: TRBJ2-2; v_gene: TRBV14; CDR3aa: CASSQTRGRVGELFF; CDR3nt: TGTGCCAGCAGCCAGACGAGGGGGCGCGTGGGGGAGCTGTTTTTT
abundance: -; d_gene: TRBD1; j_gene: TRBJ1-2; v_gene: TRBV24-1; CDR3aa: CATSGPSGQGSYGYTF; CDR3nt: TGTGCCACCAGTGGGCCATCGGGACAGGGTTCCTATGGCTACACCTTC
abundance: -; d_gene: -; j_gene: TRBJ1-3; v_gene: TRBV28; CDR3aa: CASRTQGGYGNTIYF; CDR3nt: TGTGCCAGCAGAACTCAAGGGGGTTATGGAAACACCATATATTTT
abundance: -; d_gene: -; j_gene: TRBJ2-5; v_gene: TRBV6-5; CDR3aa: CASSYPGSETQYF; CDR3nt: TGTGCCAGCAGTTACCCAGGGTCGGAGACCCAGTACTTC
abundance: -; d_gene: -; j_gene: TRBJ2-7; v_gene: TRBV2; CDR3aa: CASSDRSYEQYF; CDR3nt: TGTGCCAGCAGTGACAGATCGTACGAGCAGTACTTC
abundance: -; d_gene: TRBD1; j_gene: TRBJ2-3; v_gene: TRBV24-1; CDR3aa: CATSDPPGTGVTDTQYF; CDR3nt: TGTGCCACCAGTGATCCCCCCGGGACAGGGGTCACAGATACGCAGTATTTT
abundance: -; d_gene: -; j_gene: TRBJ1-1; v_gene: TRBV5-1; CDR3aa: CASSLIGGPITEAFF; CDR3nt: TGCGCCAGCAGCTTGATCGGGGGACCTATTACTGAAGCTTTCTTT
abundance: -; d_gene: TRBD1; j_gene: TRBJ2-7; v_gene: TRBV29-1; CDR3aa: CSVEGGQGGYEQYF; CDR3nt: TGCAGCGTTGAAGGGGGACAGGGGGGTTACGAGCAGTACTTC
abundance: -; d_gene: -; j_gene: TRBJ1-2; v_gene: TRBV29-1; CDR3aa: CSGLTGYYGSYTF; CDR3nt: TGCAGCGGATTGACAGGCTACTATGGAAGCTACACCTTC
abundance: -; d_gene: TRBD1; j_gene: TRBJ1-4; v_gene: TRBV2; CDR3aa: CASSGGQGKLFF; CDR3nt: TGTGCCAGCAGTGGCGGACAGGGAAAACTGTTTTTT
abundance: -; d_gene: -; j_gene: TRBJ2-2; v_gene: TRBV12-3/TRBV12-4; CDR3aa: CASTRGSTGELFF; CDR3nt: TGTGCCAGCACCCGAGGGAGCACCGGGGAGCTGTTTTTT
abundance: once; d_gene: TRBD1; j_gene: TRBJ2-5; v_gene: TRBV15; CDR3aa: CATSRSPDREETQYF; CDR3nt: TGTGCCACCAGCAGATCCCCTGACAGGGAGGAGACCCAGTACTTC
abundance: -; d_gene: -; j_gene: TRBJ2-1; v_gene: TRBV29-1; CDR3aa: CSVELPNEQFF; CDR3nt: TGCAGCGTTGAACTACCGAATGAGCAGTTCTTC
abundance: -; d_gene: -; j_gene: TRBJ1-1; v_gene: TRBV28; CDR3aa: CASSPEALNTEAFF; CDR3nt: TGTGCCAGCAGTCCGGAGGCCTTGAACACTGAAGCTTTCTTT